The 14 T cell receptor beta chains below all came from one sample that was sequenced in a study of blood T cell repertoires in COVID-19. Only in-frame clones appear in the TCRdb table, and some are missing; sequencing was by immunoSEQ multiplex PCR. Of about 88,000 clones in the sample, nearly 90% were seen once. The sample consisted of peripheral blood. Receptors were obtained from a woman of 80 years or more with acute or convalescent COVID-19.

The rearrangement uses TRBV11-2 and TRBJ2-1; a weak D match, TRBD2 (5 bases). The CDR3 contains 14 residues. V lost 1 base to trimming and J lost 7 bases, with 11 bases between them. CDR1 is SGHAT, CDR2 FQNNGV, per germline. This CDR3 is CASSLVGSGNEQFF. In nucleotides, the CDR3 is TGTGCCAGCAGCTTAGTTGGGAGTGGGAATGAGCAGTTCTTC.

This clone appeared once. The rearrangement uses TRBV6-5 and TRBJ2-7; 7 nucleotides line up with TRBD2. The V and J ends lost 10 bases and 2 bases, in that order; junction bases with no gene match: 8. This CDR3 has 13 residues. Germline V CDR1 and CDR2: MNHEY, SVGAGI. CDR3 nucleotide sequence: TGTGCCACCGGAGCGGGGAGCACCTACGAGCAGTACTTC. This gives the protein CATGAGSTYEQYF.

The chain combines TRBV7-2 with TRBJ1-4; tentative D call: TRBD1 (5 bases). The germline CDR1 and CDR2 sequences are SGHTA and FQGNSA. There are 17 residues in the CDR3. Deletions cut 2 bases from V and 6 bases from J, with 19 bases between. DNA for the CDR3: TGTGCCAGCAGCTTAAAGGGGAGGACACGGGGCGATGAAAAACTGTTTTTT. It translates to CASSLKGRTRGDEKLFF.

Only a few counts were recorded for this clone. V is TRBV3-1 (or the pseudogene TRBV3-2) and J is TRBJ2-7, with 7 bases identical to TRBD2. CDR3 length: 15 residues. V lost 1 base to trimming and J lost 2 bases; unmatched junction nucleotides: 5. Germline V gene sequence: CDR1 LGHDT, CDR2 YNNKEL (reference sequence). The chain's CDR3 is CASSQVGGRTYEQYF. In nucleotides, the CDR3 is TGTGCCAGCAGCCAAGTTGGCGGGAGAACCTACGAGCAGTACTTC.

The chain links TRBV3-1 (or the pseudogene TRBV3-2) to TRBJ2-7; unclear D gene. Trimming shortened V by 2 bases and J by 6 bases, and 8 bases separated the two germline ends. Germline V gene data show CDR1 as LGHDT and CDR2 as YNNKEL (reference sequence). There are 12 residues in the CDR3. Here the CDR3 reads CASSQNSFEQYF. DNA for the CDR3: TGTGCCAGCAGCCAAAACAGTTTCGAGCAGTACTTC.

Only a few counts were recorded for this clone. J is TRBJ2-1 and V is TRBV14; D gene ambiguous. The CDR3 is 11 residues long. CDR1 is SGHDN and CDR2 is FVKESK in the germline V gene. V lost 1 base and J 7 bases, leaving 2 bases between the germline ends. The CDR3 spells CASSQANEQFF. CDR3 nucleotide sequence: TGTGCCAGCAGCCAAGCAAATGAGCAGTTCTTC.

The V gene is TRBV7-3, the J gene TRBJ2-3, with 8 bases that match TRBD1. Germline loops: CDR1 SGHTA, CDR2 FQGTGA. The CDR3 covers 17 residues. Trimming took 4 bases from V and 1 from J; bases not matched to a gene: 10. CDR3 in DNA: TGTGCCAGCAGCTGGGACAGGTTACTAGATGGCACAGATACGCAGTATTTT. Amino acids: CASSWDRLLDGTDTQYF.

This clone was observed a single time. CDR3 in DNA: TGTGCCAGCAGCTTAGCCCTTTCTAGCGGAGCCCAGTACTTC. Translating it yields CASSLALSSGAQYF. The chain employs TRBV7-2 and TRBJ2-5; 7 nucleotides align to TRBD2. J gave up 9 bases and V 0 bases, and 7 bases lay outside the gene matches. Germline CDR1 reads SGHTA; CDR2 reads FQGNSA. The length of the CDR3 is 14 residues.

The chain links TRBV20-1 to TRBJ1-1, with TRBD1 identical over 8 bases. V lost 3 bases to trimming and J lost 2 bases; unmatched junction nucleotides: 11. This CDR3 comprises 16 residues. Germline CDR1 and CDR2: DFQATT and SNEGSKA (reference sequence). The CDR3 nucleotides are TGCAGTGCTAGTCTCGGACAGGGCGAACCAAACACTGAAGCTTTCTTT. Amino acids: CSASLGQGEPNTEAFF.

CDR3: CASSEADRGNEKLFF. The CDR3 bases are TGTGCCAGCAGTGAAGCGGACAGGGGGAATGAAAAACTGTTTTTT. The V and J genes are TRBV2 and TRBJ1-4; the match to TRBD1 covers 10 bases. The CDR3 is made up of 15 amino acids. V shed 0 bases, J shed 5 bases, and the junction held 0 bases outside the gene matches. The germline V gene has CDR1 SNHLY and CDR2 FYNNEI.

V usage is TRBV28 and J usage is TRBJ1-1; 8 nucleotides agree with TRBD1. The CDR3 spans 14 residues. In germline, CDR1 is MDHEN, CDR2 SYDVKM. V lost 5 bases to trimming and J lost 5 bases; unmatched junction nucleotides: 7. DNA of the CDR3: TGTGCCAGCAGTGCCCCAGGGGGCGGGACTGAAGCTTTCTTT. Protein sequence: CASSAPGGGTEAFF.

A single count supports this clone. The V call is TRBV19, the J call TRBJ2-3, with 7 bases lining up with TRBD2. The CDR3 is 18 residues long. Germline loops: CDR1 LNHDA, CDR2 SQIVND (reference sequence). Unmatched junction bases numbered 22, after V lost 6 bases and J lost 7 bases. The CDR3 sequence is CASSRTLVGLGEGNTQYF. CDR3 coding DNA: TGTGCCAGTAGCCGGACACTGGTTGGACTAGGGGAGGGTAATACGCAGTATTTT.

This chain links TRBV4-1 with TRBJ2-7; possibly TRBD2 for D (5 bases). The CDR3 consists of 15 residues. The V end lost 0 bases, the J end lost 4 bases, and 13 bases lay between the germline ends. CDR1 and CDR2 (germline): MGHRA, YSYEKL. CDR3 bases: TGCGCCAGCAGCCAAGAGGGGAGCGGTTATTACGAGCAGTACTTC. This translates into CASSQEGSGYYEQYF.

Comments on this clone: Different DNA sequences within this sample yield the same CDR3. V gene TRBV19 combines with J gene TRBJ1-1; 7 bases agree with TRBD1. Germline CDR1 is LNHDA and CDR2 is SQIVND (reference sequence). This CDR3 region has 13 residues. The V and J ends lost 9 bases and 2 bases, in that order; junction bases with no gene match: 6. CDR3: CASSTGQNTEAFF. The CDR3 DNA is TGTGCCAGCTCGACAGGGCAAAACACTGAAGCTTTCTTT.